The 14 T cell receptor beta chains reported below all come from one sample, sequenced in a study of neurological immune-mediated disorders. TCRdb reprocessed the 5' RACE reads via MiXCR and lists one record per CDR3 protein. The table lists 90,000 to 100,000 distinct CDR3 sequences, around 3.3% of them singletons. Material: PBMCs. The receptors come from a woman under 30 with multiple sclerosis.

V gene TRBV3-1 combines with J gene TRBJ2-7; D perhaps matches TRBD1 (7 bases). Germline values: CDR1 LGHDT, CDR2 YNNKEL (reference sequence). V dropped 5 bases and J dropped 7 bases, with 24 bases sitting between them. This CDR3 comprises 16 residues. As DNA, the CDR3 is TGTGCCAGCAGCGAAATAACAGGCGAGGGGGCGGGAGAGCAGTACTTC. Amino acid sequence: CASSEITGEGAGEQYF.

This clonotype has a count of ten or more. The CDR3 region has the DNA TGTGCCAGCAGTCAGGGTGGGGAGGGGGGAGAGCAGTTCTTC. Residues: CASSQGGEGGEQFF. The chain couples TRBV12-3 or TRBV12-4 to TRBJ2-1, with D perhaps TRBD2 (7 bases). The CDR3 consists of 14 residues. Trimming pared 5 bases from V and 10 bases from J, leaving 18 bases between.

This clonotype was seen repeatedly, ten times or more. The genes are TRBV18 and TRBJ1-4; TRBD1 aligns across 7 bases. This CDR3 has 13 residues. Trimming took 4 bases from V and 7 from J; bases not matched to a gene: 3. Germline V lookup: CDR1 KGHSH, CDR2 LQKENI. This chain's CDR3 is CASSRDRSEKLFF. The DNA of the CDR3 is TGTGCCAGCTCACGGGACAGAAGTGAAAAACTGTTTTTT.

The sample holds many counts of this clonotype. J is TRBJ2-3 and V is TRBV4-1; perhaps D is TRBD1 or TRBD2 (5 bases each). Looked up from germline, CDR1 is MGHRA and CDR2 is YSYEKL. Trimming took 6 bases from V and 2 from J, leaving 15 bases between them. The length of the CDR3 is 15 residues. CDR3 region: CASRLTGLITDTQYF. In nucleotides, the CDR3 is TGCGCCAGCAGGTTAACGGGGCTGATCACAGATACGCAGTATTTT.

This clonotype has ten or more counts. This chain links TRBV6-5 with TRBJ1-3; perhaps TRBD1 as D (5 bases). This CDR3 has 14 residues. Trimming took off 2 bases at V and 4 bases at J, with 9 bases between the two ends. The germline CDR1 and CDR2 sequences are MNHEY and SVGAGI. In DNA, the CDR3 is TGTGCCAGCAGTTACGCAAGGACAGGAAACACCATATATTTT. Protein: CASSYARTGNTIYF.

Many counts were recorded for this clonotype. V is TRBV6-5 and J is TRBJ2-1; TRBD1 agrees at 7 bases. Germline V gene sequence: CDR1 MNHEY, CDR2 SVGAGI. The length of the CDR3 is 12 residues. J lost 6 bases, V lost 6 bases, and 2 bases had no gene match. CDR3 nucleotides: TGTGCCAGCAGAAGACAGGGCAATGAGCAGTTCTTC. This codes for CASRRQGNEQFF.

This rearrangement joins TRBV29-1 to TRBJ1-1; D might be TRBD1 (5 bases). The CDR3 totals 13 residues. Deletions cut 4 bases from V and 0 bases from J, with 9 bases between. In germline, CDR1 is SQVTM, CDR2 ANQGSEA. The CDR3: CSVVEGLNTEAFF. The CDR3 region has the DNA TGCAGCGTTGTTGAGGGGTTGAACACTGAAGCTTTCTTT.

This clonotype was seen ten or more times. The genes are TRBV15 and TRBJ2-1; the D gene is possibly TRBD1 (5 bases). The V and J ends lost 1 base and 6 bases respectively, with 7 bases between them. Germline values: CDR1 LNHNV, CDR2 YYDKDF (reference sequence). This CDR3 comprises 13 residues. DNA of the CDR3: TGTGCCACCAGCAGAGTTCAGGGCAATGAGCAGTTCTTC. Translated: CATSRVQGNEQFF.

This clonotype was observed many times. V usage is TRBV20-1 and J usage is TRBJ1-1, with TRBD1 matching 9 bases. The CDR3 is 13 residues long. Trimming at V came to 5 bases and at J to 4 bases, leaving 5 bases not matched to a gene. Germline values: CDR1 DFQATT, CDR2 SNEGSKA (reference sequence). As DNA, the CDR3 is TGCAGTGCTCTACAGGGGGCTCGCACTGAAGCTTTCTTT. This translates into CSALQGARTEAFF.

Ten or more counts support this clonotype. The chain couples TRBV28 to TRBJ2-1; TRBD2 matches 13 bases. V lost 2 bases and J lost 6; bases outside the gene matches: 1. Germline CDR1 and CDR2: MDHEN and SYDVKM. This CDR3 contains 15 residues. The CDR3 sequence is CASSLGTSGVNEQFF. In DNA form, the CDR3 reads TGTGCCAGCAGTTTAGGGACTAGCGGGGTCAATGAGCAGTTCTTC. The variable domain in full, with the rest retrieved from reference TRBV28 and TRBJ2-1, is DVKVTQSSRYLVKRTGEKVFLECVQDMDHENMFWYRQDPGLGLRLIYFSYDVKMKEKGDIPEGYSVSREKKERFSLILESASTNQTSMYLCASSLGTSGVNEQFFGPGTRLTVL.

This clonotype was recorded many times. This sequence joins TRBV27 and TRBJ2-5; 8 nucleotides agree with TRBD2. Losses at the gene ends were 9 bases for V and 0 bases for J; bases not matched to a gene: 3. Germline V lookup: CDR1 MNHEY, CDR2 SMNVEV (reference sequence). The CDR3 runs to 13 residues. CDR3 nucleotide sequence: TGTGCCAGTGGACTAGCCTACCAAGAGACCCAGTACTTC. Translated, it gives CASGLAYQETQYF.

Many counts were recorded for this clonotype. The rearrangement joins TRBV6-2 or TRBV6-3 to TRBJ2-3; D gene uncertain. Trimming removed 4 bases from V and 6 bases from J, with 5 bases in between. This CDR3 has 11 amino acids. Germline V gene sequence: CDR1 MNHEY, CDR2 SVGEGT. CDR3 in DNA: TGTGCCAGCAGTTTTATCGATACGCAGTATTTT. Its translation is CASSFIDTQYF.

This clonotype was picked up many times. CDR3 region: CASKLAGVDEQFF. CDR3 DNA: TGCGCCAGCAAGCTAGCGGGGGTTGATGAGCAGTTCTTC. This rearrangement joins TRBV5-1 to TRBJ2-1, with 10 bases that match TRBD2. The germline gives CDR1 SGHRS, CDR2 YFSETQ. The CDR3 spans 13 residues. Trimming at V came to 6 bases and at J to 8 bases, leaving 5 bases not matched to a gene.

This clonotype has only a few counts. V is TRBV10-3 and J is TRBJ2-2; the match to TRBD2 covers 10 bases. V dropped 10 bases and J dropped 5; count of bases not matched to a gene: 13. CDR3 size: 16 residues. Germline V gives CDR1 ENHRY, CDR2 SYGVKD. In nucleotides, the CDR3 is TGTGCCACCCGAGGAGCGGGGGGGCCCAGAACCGGGGAGCTGTTTTTT. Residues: CATRGAGGPRTGELFF.